Listed below are T cell receptor beta chains from one sample, sequenced in a study of blood T cell repertoires in COVID-19. Measured with immunoSEQ multiplex PCR; TCRdb has only the in-frame clones, and not every one. Counted here are about 110,000 clones, less than 85% occurring once; the ten biggest clones make up roughly 18%. Specimen: peripheral blood. All receptors come from an older woman with acute or convalescent COVID-19. The conserved cysteine and the conserved F or W are not part of the CDR3 here.

v_call: TRBV14; j_call: TRBJ2-1; cdr3_length: 16; cdr3_aa: ASSRGGVGAGSYNEQF
v_call: TRBV11-2; j_call: TRBJ1-1; cdr3_length: 15; cdr3_aa: ASSLRGGQGMNTEAF
v_call: TRBV9; j_call: TRBJ2-7; cdr3_length: 12; cdr3_aa: ASSKDGTDYEQY
v_call: TRBV5-1; j_call: TRBJ1-1; cdr3_length: 13; cdr3_aa: ASSLGQGKNTEAF
v_call: TRBV6-5; j_call: TRBJ1-6; cdr3_length: 14; cdr3_aa: ASSYSRSTNNSPLH
v_call: TRBV6-1; j_call: TRBJ1-5; cdr3_length: 12; cdr3_aa: ASKEQGVNQPQH
v_call: TRBV7-2; j_call: TRBJ1-4; cdr3_length: 13; cdr3_aa: ASSPRVATNEKLF
v_call: TRBV7-6; j_call: TRBJ2-3; cdr3_length: 15; cdr3_aa: ASSLGVGLAGTDTQY
v_call: TRBV7-9; j_call: TRBJ2-3; cdr3_length: 13; cdr3_aa: ASSLSDGSPDTQY
v_call: TRBV18; j_call: TRBJ1-3; cdr3_length: 11; cdr3_aa: ASSPGHGNTIY
v_call: TRBV5-4; j_call: TRBJ1-2; cdr3_length: 10; cdr3_aa: ASSLVGYGYT
v_call: TRBV15; j_call: TRBJ2-7; cdr3_length: 12; cdr3_aa: ATRASRGTYEQY
v_call: TRBV6-1; j_call: TRBJ2-7; cdr3_length: 12; cdr3_aa: ASSDTGGPYEQY
v_call: TRBV6-1; j_call: TRBJ2-5; cdr3_length: 15; cdr3_aa: ASSERGLAGLQETQY
v_call: TRBV7-8; j_call: TRBJ2-7; cdr3_length: 13; cdr3_aa: ASSLVGRTGGEQY
v_call: TRBV4-2; j_call: TRBJ2-7; cdr3_length: 13; cdr3_aa: ASSRPLDRGGEQY
v_call: TRBV5-6; j_call: TRBJ1-5; cdr3_length: 12; cdr3_aa: ASSMTGVNQPQH
v_call: TRBV28; j_call: TRBJ1-5; cdr3_length: 13; cdr3_aa: ASSDRKKKGQPQH
v_call: TRBV3-1/TRBV3-2; j_call: TRBJ2-2; cdr3_length: 10; cdr3_aa: ASSHSGGELF
v_call: TRBV6-2/TRBV6-3; j_call: TRBJ1-5; cdr3_length: 13; cdr3_aa: ASSRTGGYNQPQH
v_call: TRBV2; j_call: TRBJ2-1; cdr3_length: 12; cdr3_aa: ASAAGGVVNEQF
v_call: TRBV9; j_call: TRBJ1-2; cdr3_length: 12; cdr3_aa: ASSVEAGRKGYT
v_call: TRBV3-1/TRBV3-2; j_call: TRBJ1-1; cdr3_length: 11; cdr3_aa: ASSPGTATEAF
v_call: TRBV27; j_call: TRBJ2-7; cdr3_length: 10; cdr3_aa: ASRKTGNEQY
v_call: TRBV6-1; j_call: TRBJ1-2; cdr3_length: 12; cdr3_aa: ASSEGGGSYGYT
v_call: TRBV24-1; j_call: TRBJ2-1; cdr3_length: 12; cdr3_aa: ATSVPGGSNEQF
v_call: TRBV27; j_call: TRBJ2-1; cdr3_length: 12; cdr3_aa: ASQRGGAGNEQF
v_call: TRBV7-9; j_call: TRBJ1-3; cdr3_length: 13; cdr3_aa: ASTLTGARGNTIY
v_call: TRBV12-5; j_call: TRBJ2-1; cdr3_length: 15; cdr3_aa: ASGSYPSGSSYNEQF